This T cell receptor (beta chain) was recorded in a study of beta chain features in type 1 diabetes. The CDR3 consists of 14 residues. V was pared by 0 bases and J by 4 bases, with 6 bases between. Per germline, CDR1 MGHRA and CDR2 YSYEKL. Every bit of the isolated RNA underwent reverse transcription, so sequencing read expressed TCRB transcripts. This table comes from immunoSEQ multiplex PCR, and its TCRdb copy is limited to in-frame clones, with some not included. The data show 900,000 or so clones, roughly 15% seen once. This clone was counted between two and nine times. The clonotype comes from a woman younger than 30 in good health. V usage is TRBV4-1 and J usage is TRBJ2-2, with D unclear. The specimen was naive CD4+ T cells from blood. The DNA for the CDR3 is TGCGCCAGCAGCCAAGAGCACAGCACCGGGGAGCTGTTTTTT. As protein: CASSQEHSTGELFF.